These 29 T cell receptor beta chains were all obtained from the same sample, sequenced in a study of blood T cell repertoires in COVID-19. Clones were read by immunoSEQ multiplex PCR, and TCRdb kept only the in-frame ones, dropping some. Here the sample spans some 320,000 clones, 90% to 95% being singletons. Sequencing was performed on PBMCs or T cells enriched from blood (not recorded which). These receptors all stem from a woman in her twenties or thirties who had been exposed to COVID-19.

The V gene is TRBV5-1, the J gene TRBJ2-1; perhaps TRBD2 as D (6 bases). The V end was cut by 3 bases, the J end by 0 bases, with 13 bases between. Germline CDR1 SGHRS, CDR2 YFSETQ. The CDR3 covers 16 residues. The CDR3 DNA follows: TGCGCCAGCAGCTCCGGATGGCGGGGCTCCTACAATGAGCAGTTCTTC. Amino acids: CASSSGWRGSYNEQFF.

J is TRBJ1-2 and V is TRBV27; D unresolved. This CDR3 comprises 13 residues. Germline lookup yields CDR1 MNHEY and CDR2 SMNVEV (reference sequence). V lost 3 bases to trimming and J lost 4 bases, with 9 bases between them. The CDR3 loop is CASSFFAAYGYTF. For the CDR3, the DNA is TGTGCCAGCAGTTTCTTCGCGGCCTATGGCTACACCTTC.

J is TRBJ2-7 and V is TRBV11-2, with 9 bases matching TRBD1. The length of the CDR3 is 15 residues. Germline CDR1 is SGHAT and CDR2 is FQNNGV. V lost 5 bases to trimming and J lost 1 base; unmatched junction nucleotides: 6. CDR3: CASSPLGQGSYEQYF. The CDR3 nucleotides read TGTGCCAGCAGCCCATTAGGACAGGGGTCCTACGAGCAGTACTTC.

The table lists this clone with a few counts. This chain joins TRBV2 and TRBJ1-5; D perhaps matches TRBD1 (6 bases). Trimming shortened V by 7 bases and J by 3 bases, and 13 bases separated the two germline ends. This CDR3 has 14 amino acids. The germline CDR1 and CDR2 sequences are SNHLY and FYNNEI. The DNA of the CDR3 is TGTGCCAGCAACCTACAGGGAGACAATCAGCCCCAGCATTTT. Translating gives CASNLQGDNQPQHF.

The rearrangement uses TRBV5-1 and TRBJ2-7, with D uncertain. Germline V gives CDR1 SGHRS, CDR2 YFSETQ. V gave up 3 bases and J gave up 0 bases, with 10 bases separating them. The CDR3 extends over 14 amino acids. The CDR3 is CASSSRLSSYEQYF. CDR3 DNA: TGCGCCAGCAGCTCCCGCCTGAGCTCCTACGAGCAGTACTTC.

V gene TRBV7-6 combines with J gene TRBJ1-3; 9 bases agree with TRBD1. The ends lost 5 bases at V and 4 bases at J; junction bases unmatched: 6. The CDR3 is 15 amino acids. Germline CDR1 is SGHVS and CDR2 is FNYEAQ. The CDR3 sequence is CASSPGTGKGNTIYF. DNA of the CDR3: TGTGCCAGCAGCCCCGGGACAGGGAAAGGAAACACCATATATTTT.

The V call is TRBV6-2 or TRBV6-3, the J call TRBJ2-5, with 8 bases identical to TRBD1. CDR1 is MNHEY and CDR2 is SVGEGT in the germline V gene. The CDR3 loop spans 15 amino acids. The V segment lost 2 bases and the J segment 3 bases; nucleotides outside the gene matches: 5. CDR3 protein: CASSYVRQGKETQYF. CDR3 nucleotide sequence: TGTGCCAGCAGTTACGTACGACAGGGGAAAGAGACCCAGTACTTC.

The V and J genes are TRBV6-5 and TRBJ1-5; 9 nucleotides line up with TRBD1. Per germline, CDR1 MNHEY and CDR2 SVGAGI. The V and J ends lost 6 bases and 10 bases, in that order; junction bases with no gene match: 7. CDR3 length equals 13 residues. The CDR3 protein is CASSRDRVGPQHF. The CDR3 DNA follows: TGTGCCAGCAGCCGGGACAGGGTGGGACCCCAGCATTTT.

The chain links TRBV3-1 (or the pseudogene TRBV3-2) to TRBJ2-1; D call uncertain. The CDR3 has 11 residues. Germline loops: CDR1 LGHDT, CDR2 YNNKEL (reference sequence). Trimming stripped 2 bases from V and 8 bases from J, with 4 bases between. CDR3: CASSQFDEQFF. The CDR3 DNA follows: TGTGCCAGCAGCCAATTCGATGAGCAGTTCTTC.

J is TRBJ1-1 and V is TRBV11-1; D gene ambiguous. The CDR3 spans 13 residues. V lost 5 bases and J 2 bases, leaving 9 bases between the germline ends. CDR1 SGHAT and CDR2 FQDESV come from the germline V gene (reference sequence). In DNA form, the CDR3 reads TGTGCCAGCAGCCAAAGGAGAAACACTGAAGCTTTCTTT. This encodes CASSQRRNTEAFF.

As concerns this clone: The junction and the germline gene differ at one end; a read error may be behind it. The CDR3 coding sequence is TGTGCCAGCAGCCCAGGTCGGCTAGCGGTAGGTTTT. It yields the protein CASSPGRLAVGF. The chain couples TRBV7-2 to TRBJ2-3, with 7 bases that match TRBD2. CDR3 length: 12 residues. The germline V gene has CDR1 SGHTA and CDR2 FQGNSA.

The chain combines TRBV6-6 with TRBJ1-2; D uncertain. Germline values: CDR1 MNHNY, CDR2 SVGAGI (reference sequence). The V end lost 4 bases, the J end lost 4 bases, and 10 bases lay between the germline ends. This CDR3 is 13 amino acids long. As DNA, the CDR3 is TGTGCCAGCAGTTTCAGAGGGATCTATGGCTACACCTTC. Encoded protein: CASSFRGIYGYTF.

The J gene is TRBJ1-6, the V gene TRBV10-3, with 9 nucleotides matching TRBD1. Germline trimming cut 6 bases from V and 8 bases from J; bases unmatched to any gene: 2. This CDR3 comprises 13 residues. Germline V CDR1 and CDR2: ENHRY, SYGVKD. In DNA form, the CDR3 reads TGTGCCATCAGCCGGGACAGGGATTCACCCCTCCACTTT. It codes for CAISRDRDSPLHF.

The gene calls are TRBV11-1 and TRBJ2-1; 15 bases align to TRBD2. V was pared by 5 bases and J by 14 bases, with 10 bases of the junction left unmatched. There are 15 residues in the CDR3. Germline V gene sequence: CDR1 SGHAT, CDR2 FQDESV (reference sequence). CDR3 DNA sequence: TGTGCCAGCAGCCATCCCGGACTAGCGGGGGGGGTTGAGTTCTTC. Amino acids: CASSHPGLAGGVEFF.

The gene calls are TRBV6-4 and TRBJ1-2, with 9 bases lining up with TRBD1. This CDR3 region has 17 residues. Trimming took 1 base from V and 3 from J; bases not matched to a gene: 9. Germline V gene lookup returns CDR1 MRHNA and CDR2 SNTAGT. The CDR3 sequence is CASSDWTTGGPYYGYTF. The CDR3 bases are TGTGCCAGCAGTGACTGGACGACAGGGGGGCCCTACTATGGCTACACCTTC.

V usage is TRBV7-9 and J usage is TRBJ2-3, with 8 bases identical to TRBD2. Germline lookup yields CDR1 SEHNR and CDR2 FQNEAQ (reference sequence). The CDR3 runs 14 residues. With V trimmed by 7 bases and J by 4 bases, 7 bases remained unmatched. The chain's CDR3 is CASMIAGSSDTQYF. The CDR3 bases are TGTGCCAGCATGATAGCGGGGAGCTCAGATACGCAGTATTTT. The entire variable domain, with the rest obtained from reference TRBV7-9 and TRBJ2-3, is as follows: DTGVSQNPRHKITKRGQNVTFRCDPISEHNRLYWYRQTLGQGPEFLTYFQNEAQLEKSRLLSDRFSAERPKGSFSTLEIQRTEQGDSAMYLCASMIAGSSDTQYFGPGTRLTVL.

The chain joins TRBV12-2 to TRBJ2-7; the table's D call TRBD2 went unverified against the DNA. TRBV12-2 is described as a pseudogene. The CDR3 contains 17 residues. In DNA form, the CDR3 reads TGTGCAAGTCGCTTAGCCCCCAGTACGGACTCGAGCGGTGAGCAGTACTTC. The encoded protein is CASRLAPSTDSSGEQYF.

The rearrangement links TRBV7-9 to TRBJ2-3, with D unresolved. Trimming took 5 bases from V and 5 from J, leaving 20 bases between them. The CDR3 sequence is 16 residues long. Germline loops: CDR1 SEHNR, CDR2 FQNEAQ (reference sequence). The CDR3 is CASSPRTILSGDTQYF. CDR3 nucleotide sequence: TGTGCCAGCAGCCCGCGAACAATCCTATCGGGAGATACGCAGTATTTT. The entire variable domain, with the rest obtained from reference TRBV7-9 and TRBJ2-3, is as follows: DTGVSQNPRHKITKRGQNVTFRCDPISEHNRLYWYRQTLGQGPEFLTYFQNEAQLEKSRLLSDRFSAERPKGSFSTLEIQRTEQGDSAMYLCASSPRTILSGDTQYFGPGTRLTVL.

The V and J genes are TRBV25-1 and TRBJ2-1; 13 nucleotides match TRBD2. Germline loops: CDR1 MGHDK, CDR2 SYGVNS. V lost 2 bases to trimming and J lost 6 bases; unmatched junction nucleotides: 7. The CDR3 runs 17 residues. CDR3 protein: CASSERRTSGGPNEQFF. CDR3 bases: TGTGCCAGCAGTGAAAGGAGGACTAGCGGGGGACCCAATGAGCAGTTCTTC.

The J gene is TRBJ2-1, the V gene TRBV5-1; the D is unclear. CDR1 SGHRS and CDR2 YFSETQ come from the germline V gene. Trimming stripped 0 bases from V and 4 bases from J, with 8 bases between. CDR3 length: 14 residues. CDR3 in DNA: TGCGCCAGCAGCTTGGTCCTCCTATACAATGAGCAGTTCTTC. It is translated as CASSLVLLYNEQFF. Combining the CDR3 with reference TRBV5-1 and TRBJ2-1 gives the whole variable domain KAGVTQTPRYLIKTRGQQVTLSCSPISGHRSVSWYQQTPGQGLQFLFEYFSETQRNKGNFPGRFSGRQFSNSRSEMNVSTLELGDSALYLCASSLVLLYNEQFFGPGTRLTVL.

Only a few counts were recorded for this clone. V gene TRBV2 combines with J gene TRBJ2-7; 7 nucleotides line up with TRBD1. Per the germline V gene, CDR1 is SNHLY and CDR2 is FYNNEI. This CDR3 is built from 12 residues. After removal of 6 bases from V and 6 bases from J, the junction contained 5 bases not matched to a gene. CDR3 in DNA: TGTGCCAGCAGAGTAGACAGGGTCGAGCAGTACTTC. Translating gives CASRVDRVEQYF.

About this clone itself: The junction does not match germline at one end; this may be a read error. The rearrangement uses TRBV27 and TRBJ2-2; D gene uncertain. Germline values: CDR1 MNHEY, CDR2 SMNVEV (reference sequence). The CDR3 is 13 amino acids. The CDR3 DNA follows: TGTGCCAGCAGCCTTCTGAACACCGAGGAGCTGTTTTTT. This encodes CASSLLNTEELFF.

The chain couples TRBV5-4 to TRBJ2-2; D gene unclear. The CDR3 loop spans 16 amino acids. The V and J ends lost 0 bases and 2 bases respectively, with 11 bases between them. Germline CDR1 SGHNT, CDR2 YYREEE (reference sequence). The CDR3 DNA follows: TGTGCCAGCAGCTTGGGTCGGAGAAGTAACACCGGGGAGCTGTTTTTT. Protein sequence: CASSLGRRSNTGELFF.

The V and J genes are TRBV5-1 and TRBJ1-1; 9 bases align to TRBD1. Germline V gene lookup returns CDR1 SGHRS and CDR2 YFSETQ. With V trimmed by 0 bases and J by 3 bases, 6 bases remained unmatched. This CDR3 comprises 16 residues. In DNA, the CDR3 is TGCGCCAGCAGCTTGGGGCCGGGACAGGGATACACTGAAGCTTTCTTT. It is translated as CASSLGPGQGYTEAFF. Variable domain in full (rest from reference TRBV5-1 and TRBJ1-1): KAGVTQTPRYLIKTRGQQVTLSCSPISGHRSVSWYQQTPGQGLQFLFEYFSETQRNKGNFPGRFSGRQFSNSRSEMNVSTLELGDSALYLCASSLGPGQGYTEAFFGQGTRLTVV.

In its sample, this clone was seen a few times. DNA of the CDR3: TGTGCCATCAGTGAGGTCAGTAACTACGAGCAGTACTTC. Its protein product is CAISEVSNYEQYF. The chain employs TRBV10-3 and TRBJ2-7; D call uncertain. CDR3 length equals 13 residues. The germline V gene encodes CDR1 ENHRY and CDR2 SYGVKD. Trimming cost V 2 bases and J 3 bases, with 8 bases left between them.

This chain connects TRBV6-2 or TRBV6-3 to TRBJ1-1; a possible D gene is TRBD1 (6 bases). The CDR3 runs to 14 residues. Germline V gives CDR1 MNHEY, CDR2 SVGEGT. V lost 3 bases and J 3 bases, leaving 11 bases between the germline ends. The CDR3 loop reads CASSYQGPDTEAFF. In DNA form, the CDR3 reads TGTGCCAGCAGTTATCAGGGGCCGGACACTGAAGCTTTCTTT.

The rearrangement joins TRBV27 to TRBJ1-1, with 8 bases that match TRBD1. This CDR3 region has 14 residues. V was pared by 7 bases and J by 3 bases, with 7 bases of the junction left unmatched. CDR1 and CDR2 from the germline V gene are MNHEY and SMNVEV (reference sequence). CDR3: CASTGQGLDTEAFF. The CDR3 bases are TGTGCCAGCACAGGACAGGGCCTAGACACTGAAGCTTTCTTT.

The chain has TRBV7-9 and TRBJ1-6, with 8 bases that match TRBD1. Unmatched junction bases numbered 12, after V lost 4 bases and J lost 7 bases. CDR1 is SEHNR and CDR2 is FQNEAQ in the germline V gene (reference sequence). The CDR3 runs to 17 residues. The CDR3 DNA is TGTGCCAGCAGCTCCATCCCAGGGGGCTCCAGGAATTCACCCCTCCACTTT. Translating it yields CASSSIPGGSRNSPLHF.

The chain has TRBV10-3 and TRBJ1-1, with 7 bases lining up with TRBD1. This CDR3 region has 14 residues. Losses at the gene ends were 2 bases for V and 0 bases for J; bases not matched to a gene: 0. In germline, CDR1 is ENHRY, CDR2 SYGVKD. The CDR3 is CAISETGVNTEAFF. In nucleotides, the CDR3 is TGTGCCATCAGTGAGACAGGGGTGAACACTGAAGCTTTCTTT.